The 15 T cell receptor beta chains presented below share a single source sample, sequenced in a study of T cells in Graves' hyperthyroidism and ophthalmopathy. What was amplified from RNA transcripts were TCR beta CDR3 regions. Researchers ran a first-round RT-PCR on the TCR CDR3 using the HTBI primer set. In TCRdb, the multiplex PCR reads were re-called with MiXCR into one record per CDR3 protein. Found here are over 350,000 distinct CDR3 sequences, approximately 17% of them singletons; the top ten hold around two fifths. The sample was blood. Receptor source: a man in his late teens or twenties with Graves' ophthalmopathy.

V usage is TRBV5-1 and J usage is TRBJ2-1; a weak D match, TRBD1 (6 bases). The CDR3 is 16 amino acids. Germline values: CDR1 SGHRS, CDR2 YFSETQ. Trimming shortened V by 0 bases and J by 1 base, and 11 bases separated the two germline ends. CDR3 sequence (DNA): TGCGCCAGCAGCTTGGCCAGTCAGGGGTCCTACAATGAGCAGTTCTTC. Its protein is CASSLASQGSYNEQFF.

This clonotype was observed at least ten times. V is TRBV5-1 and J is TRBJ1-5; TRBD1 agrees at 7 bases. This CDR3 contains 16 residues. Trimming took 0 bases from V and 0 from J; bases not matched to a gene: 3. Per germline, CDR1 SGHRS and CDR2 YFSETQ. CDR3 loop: CASSLGGTDSNQPQHF. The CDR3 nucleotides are TGCGCCAGCAGCTTGGGTGGGACAGATAGCAATCAGCCCCAGCATTTT. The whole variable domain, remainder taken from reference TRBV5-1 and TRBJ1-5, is KAGVTQTPRYLIKTRGQQVTLSCSPISGHRSVSWYQQTPGQGLQFLFEYFSETQRNKGNFPGRFSGRQFSNSRSEMNVSTLELGDSALYLCASSLGGTDSNQPQHFGDGTRLSIL.

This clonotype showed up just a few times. The CDR3 DNA follows: TGTGCCAGCACCCCCTCCCCCCTTAATAACTATGGCTACACCTTC. Encoded protein: CASTPSPLNNYGYTF. The chain joins TRBV6-2 or TRBV6-3 to TRBJ1-2; D is undetermined. The CDR3 has 15 amino acids. Deletions cut 7 bases from V and 1 base from J, with 16 bases between. CDR1 is MNHEY, CDR2 SVGEGT, per germline.

The CDR3 reads CASSLARPYRGGVEQFF. DNA for the CDR3: TGTGCCAGCAGTCTCGCGCGTCCCTACAGGGGGGGGGTTGAGCAGTTCTTC. The chain employs TRBV27 and TRBJ2-1; perhaps TRBD1 as D (8 bases). This CDR3 contains 17 residues. The V end lost 5 bases, the J end lost 9 bases, and 26 bases lay between the germline ends. Germline values: CDR1 MNHEY, CDR2 SMNVEV (reference sequence).

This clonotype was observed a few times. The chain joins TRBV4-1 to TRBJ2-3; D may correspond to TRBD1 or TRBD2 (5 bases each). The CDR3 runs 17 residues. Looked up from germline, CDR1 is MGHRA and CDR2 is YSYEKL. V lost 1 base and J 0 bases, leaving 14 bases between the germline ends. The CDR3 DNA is TGCGCCAGCAGCCAAGTCTTGTCGGGACCTAGCACAGATACGCAGTATTTT. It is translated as CASSQVLSGPSTDTQYF.

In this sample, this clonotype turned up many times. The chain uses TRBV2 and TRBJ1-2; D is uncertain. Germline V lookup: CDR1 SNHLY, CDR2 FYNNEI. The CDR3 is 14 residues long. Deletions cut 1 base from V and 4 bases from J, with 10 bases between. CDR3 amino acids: CASSEGVGPYGYTF. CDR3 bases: TGTGCCAGCAGTGAAGGGGTGGGTCCCTATGGCTACACCTTC.

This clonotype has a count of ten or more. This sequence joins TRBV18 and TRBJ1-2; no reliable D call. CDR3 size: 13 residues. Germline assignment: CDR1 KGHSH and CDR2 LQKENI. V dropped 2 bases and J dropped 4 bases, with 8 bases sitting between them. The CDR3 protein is CASSPESSYGYTF. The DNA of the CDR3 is TGTGCCAGCTCACCAGAATCGAGCTATGGCTACACCTTC.

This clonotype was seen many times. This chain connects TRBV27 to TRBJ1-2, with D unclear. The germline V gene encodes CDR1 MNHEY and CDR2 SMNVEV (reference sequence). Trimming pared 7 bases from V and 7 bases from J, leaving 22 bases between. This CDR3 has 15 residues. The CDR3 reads CASTLSLGSGVGYTF. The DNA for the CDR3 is TGTGCCAGCACGTTGTCATTAGGGTCCGGGGTTGGCTACACCTTC.

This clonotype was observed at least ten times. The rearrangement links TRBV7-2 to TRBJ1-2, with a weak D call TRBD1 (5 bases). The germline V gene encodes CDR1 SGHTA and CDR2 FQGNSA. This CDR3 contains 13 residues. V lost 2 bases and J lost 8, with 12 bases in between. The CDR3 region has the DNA TGTGCCAGCAGCTTACAGGCCAGGGAGGGCTACACCTTC. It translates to CASSLQAREGYTF.

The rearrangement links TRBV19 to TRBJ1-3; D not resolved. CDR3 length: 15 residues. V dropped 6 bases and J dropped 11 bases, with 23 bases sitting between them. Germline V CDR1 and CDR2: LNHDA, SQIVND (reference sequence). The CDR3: CASSYRGQLHQPIYF. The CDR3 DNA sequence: TGTGCCAGTAGCTACCGAGGGCAGCTCCATCAACCCATATATTTT.

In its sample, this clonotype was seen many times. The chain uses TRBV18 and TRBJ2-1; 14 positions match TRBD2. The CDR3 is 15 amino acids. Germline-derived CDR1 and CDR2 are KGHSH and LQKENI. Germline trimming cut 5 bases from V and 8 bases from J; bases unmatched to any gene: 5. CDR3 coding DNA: TGTGCCAGCTCAGCGACTAGCGGGGGGGCCGATGAGCAGTTCTTC. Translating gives CASSATSGGADEQFF. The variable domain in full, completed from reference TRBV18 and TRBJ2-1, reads NAGVMQNPRHLVRRRGQEARLRCSPMKGHSHVYWYRQLPEEGLKFMVYLQKENIIDESGMPKERFSAEFPKEGPSILRIQQVVRGDSAAYFCASSATSGGADEQFFGPGTRLTVL.

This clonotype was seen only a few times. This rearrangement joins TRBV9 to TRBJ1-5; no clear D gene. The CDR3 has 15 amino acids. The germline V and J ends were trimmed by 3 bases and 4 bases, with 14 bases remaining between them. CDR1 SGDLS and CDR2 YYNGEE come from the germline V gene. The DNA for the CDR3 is TGTGCCAGCAGCGCTACACAAGACCTAAATCAGCCCCAGCATTTT. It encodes CASSATQDLNQPQHF.

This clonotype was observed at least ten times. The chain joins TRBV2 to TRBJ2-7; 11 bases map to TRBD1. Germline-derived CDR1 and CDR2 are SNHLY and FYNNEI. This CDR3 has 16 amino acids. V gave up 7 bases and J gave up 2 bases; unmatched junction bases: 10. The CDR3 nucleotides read TGTGCCAGCATCCCGCAGTTGGGACAGGGGGCCTACGAGCAGTACTTC. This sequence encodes CASIPQLGQGAYEQYF.

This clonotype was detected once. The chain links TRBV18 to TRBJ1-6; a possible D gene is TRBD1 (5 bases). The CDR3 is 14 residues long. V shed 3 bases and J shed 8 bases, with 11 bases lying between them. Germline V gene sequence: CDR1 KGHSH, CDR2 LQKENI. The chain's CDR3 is CASSPQPGDSPLHF. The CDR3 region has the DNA TGTGCCAGCTCACCGCAACCGGGGGATTCACCCCTCCACTTT.

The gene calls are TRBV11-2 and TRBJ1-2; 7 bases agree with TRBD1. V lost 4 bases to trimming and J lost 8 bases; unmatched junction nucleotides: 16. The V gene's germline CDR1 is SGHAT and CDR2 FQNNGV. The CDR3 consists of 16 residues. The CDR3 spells CASSSFIPTGRRGYTF. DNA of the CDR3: TGTGCCAGCAGCTCTTTTATCCCGACAGGGAGGAGAGGCTACACCTTC.